Sequencing of this TCR beta chain was carried out in a study of blood T cell repertoires in COVID-19. The repertoire was sequenced with immunoSEQ multiplex PCR; TCRdb's copy has only in-frame clones and lacks some. This table holds about 380,000 clones, approximately 90% found once. There are 12 residues in the CDR3. Germline CDR1 and CDR2: MNHNS and SASEGT. Trimming pared 1 base from V and 10 bases from J, leaving 8 bases between. The chain links TRBV6-1 to TRBJ2-1; TRBD2 might be the D (5 bases). This receptor was identified in a woman younger than 30 who had recovered from COVID-19. Specimen: PBMCs or T cells enriched from blood (not recorded which). CDR3 region: CASSEVLAEQFF. In nucleotides, the CDR3 is TGTGCCAGCAGTGAAGTCTTAGCGGAGCAGTTCTTC.